The entry below gives a single T cell receptor beta chain sequence along with its context. Its antigen is currently unknown. These data originate in a study of vaccination and CD4 T cells after COVID-19. General study findings and limits: From a median of roughly 21 to 40, SARS-CoV-2-reactive clonotypes increased, though not significantly.

Treatment in this sample: roughly 10-day PBMC culture with coronavirus spike peptide pools or control peptides (ViraFEST assay). Prior to the COVID-19 pandemic (2011-2018), the unexposed donor's CD4+ T cells were collected. ViraFEST used peptide pools to expand antigen-specific T cells and subsequently sequenced their TCRs. Wells that each held around 2 million PBMCs were cultured with 9 to 10 IU/ml IL-2 and approximately 10 ug/ml peptide pools. With the Oncomine TCR Beta short-read assay, DNA from cultured CD4+ T cells was sequenced. In this case, cultured CD4+ T cells provided the extracted genomic DNA. TCRdb ran MiXCR on the PCR reads and lists one entry per CDR3 protein. The repertoire holds about 9,700 distinct CDR3 sequences, with approximately 45% as singletons. This CDR3 contains 14 residues. V lost 1 base and J lost 5, with 11 bases in between. The germline CDR1 and CDR2 sequences are SGHTA and FQGNSA.

The source of this sequence is a human donor in good health. Sequencing was done on a sample of CD4+ T cells from blood, cultured in vitro. The genes are TRBV7-2 and TRBJ1-1; tentative D call: TRBD1 (5 bases). The CDR3 loop reads CASSLDSGGTEAFF. The CDR3 DNA follows: TGTGCCAGCAGCTTAGATTCTGGGGGTACTGAAGCTTTCTTT.